Each of the 28 T cell receptor beta chains below was sequenced from the same sample in a study of human CD4 T cells and Enterobacteriaceae. All CD4+ cells other than CD45RA+CCR7+CD95- naive cells were sorted as memory, over 95% pure. Assay used: immunoSEQ multiplex PCR; TCRdb lists only in-frame clones, some missing. Here the sample spans about 26,000 clones, roughly 80% being singletons. Sequencing was carried out using memory CD4+ T cells from blood. The receptors stem from a human donor in good health.

The chain joins TRBV27 to TRBJ2-1; no clear D gene. The germline gives CDR1 MNHEY, CDR2 SMNVEV (reference sequence). Trimming took 3 bases from V and 2 from J, leaving 17 bases between them. This CDR3 is 17 amino acids long. CDR3 DNA: TGTGCCAGCAGTTTTCGAGCCATGGGCTTGGCCTACAATGAGCAGTTCTTC. It translates to CASSFRAMGLAYNEQFF.

The chain joins TRBV19 to TRBJ2-1; possible D gene TRBD1, 6 bases. V dropped 3 bases and J dropped 9 bases, with 12 bases sitting between them. The CDR3 extends over 13 amino acids. Germline V gene lookup returns CDR1 LNHDA and CDR2 SQIVND (reference sequence). Written as DNA, the CDR3 is TGTGCCAGTAGTATGAGACAGGCGGGTGAGCAGTTCTTC. It is translated as CASSMRQAGEQFF. The full variable domain, rest sourced from reference TRBV19 and TRBJ2-1, is DGGITQSPKYLFRKEGQNVTLSCEQNLNHDAMYWYRQDPGQGLRLIYYSQIVNDFQKGDIAEGYSVSREKKESFPLTVTSAQKNPTAFYLCASSMRQAGEQFFGPGTRLTVL.

The J gene is TRBJ1-2, the V gene TRBV7-9, with D perhaps TRBD1 (6 bases). The germline V gene encodes CDR1 SEHNR and CDR2 FQNEAQ (reference sequence). V was trimmed by 5 bases and J by 8 bases, leaving 27 bases between them. This CDR3 contains 17 residues. DNA for the CDR3: TGTGCCAGCAGCAATCCCCCCGGGCGTTTGGGGGCGAGAGGCTACACCTTC. Amino acids: CASSNPPGRLGARGYTF.

The chain has TRBV11-2 and TRBJ2-1; D ambiguous. V was trimmed by 0 bases and J by 7 bases, leaving 10 bases between them. Germline V CDR1 and CDR2: SGHAT, FQNNGV. The CDR3 is 14 amino acids. For the CDR3, the DNA is TGTGCCAGCAGCTTAGATCCCGGCACGAATGAGCAGTTCTTC. It encodes CASSLDPGTNEQFF.

The CDR3 is CASRSGANVLTF. The CDR3 coding sequence is TGTGCCAGCAGATCTGGGGCCAACGTCCTGACTTTC. The V and J genes are TRBV6-5 and TRBJ2-6; D is ambiguous. The CDR3 sequence is 12 residues long. Germline values: CDR1 MNHEY, CDR2 SVGAGI. The ends were cut back, 6 bases at V and 1 base at J, with 1 base in the middle.

This chain uses TRBV30 with TRBJ2-5, with D uncertain. The germline CDR1 and CDR2 sequences are GTSNPN and SVGIG (reference sequence). Trimming took off 2 bases at V and 1 base at J, with 2 bases between the two ends. The CDR3 is made up of 11 amino acids. CDR3 in DNA: TGTGCCTGGAGTCCCCAAGAGACCCAGTACTTC. Protein sequence: CAWSPQETQYF.

The chain links TRBV2 to TRBJ2-5; D uncertain. Trimming took off 0 bases at V and 3 bases at J, with 8 bases between the two ends. The germline CDR1 and CDR2 sequences are SNHLY and FYNNEI. The CDR3 loop spans 14 amino acids. Here the CDR3 reads CASSEAYLKETQYF. CDR3 nucleotides: TGTGCCAGCAGTGAAGCTTACTTGAAAGAGACCCAGTACTTC. Filled out from reference TRBV2 and TRBJ2-5, the complete variable domain reads EPEVTQTPSHQVTQMGQEVILRCVPISNHLYFYWYRQILGQKVEFLVSFYNNEISEKSEIFDDQFSVERPDGSNFTLKIRSTKLEDSAMYFCASSEAYLKETQYFGPGTRLLVL.

This clone was counted between two and nine times. The rearrangement uses TRBV4-1 and TRBJ1-1; no clear D gene. From germline, CDR1 is MGHRA and CDR2 YSYEKL. Trimming removed 1 base from V and 0 bases from J, with 18 bases in between. This CDR3 is built from 18 residues. This CDR3 is CASSQGPLGRRMNTEAFF. Written as DNA, the CDR3 is TGCGCCAGCAGCCAAGGCCCCCTAGGCAGGCGGATGAACACTGAAGCTTTCTTT.

The chain recombines TRBV12-5 with TRBJ1-2; tentative D call: TRBD1 (5 bases). The germline gives CDR1 LGHNT, CDR2 FRNRAP. Trimming stripped 1 base from V and 6 bases from J, with 6 bases between. There are 12 residues in the CDR3. Here the CDR3 reads CASGLGRDGYTF. CDR3 DNA sequence: TGTGCTAGTGGTTTGGGCAGGGATGGCTACACCTTC.

In DNA, the CDR3 is TGTGCCATCAGTGGACAGGGGGCGAATCAGCCCCAGCATTTT. This codes for CAISGQGANQPQHF. The chain links TRBV10-3 to TRBJ1-5, with TRBD1 matching 10 bases. Trimming removed 4 bases from V and 4 bases from J; junction bases left unmatched: 1. The CDR3 has 14 residues. Germline CDR1 is ENHRY and CDR2 is SYGVKD.

This chain joins TRBV2 and TRBJ1-4; a possible D gene is TRBD1 (5 bases). The CDR3 is 15 amino acids. Germline V CDR1 and CDR2: SNHLY, FYNNEI. V gave up 6 bases and J gave up 3 bases, with 14 bases separating them. The CDR3, as DNA: TGTGCCAGCAGGGCTACCGGGACGGCTAATGAAAAACTGTTTTTT. Its translation: CASRATGTANEKLFF.

V usage is TRBV10-3 and J usage is TRBJ2-7; 7 bases are shared with TRBD2. The CDR3 length is 15 residues. CDR1 ENHRY and CDR2 SYGVKD come from the germline V gene. The V segment lost 5 bases and the J segment 7 bases; nucleotides outside the gene matches: 14. The CDR3 region is CAISPRGGASGEQYF. The CDR3 coding sequence is TGTGCCATCAGTCCACGCGGGGGAGCCTCGGGGGAGCAGTACTTC.

The chain recombines TRBV10-1 with TRBJ2-3, with TRBD1 matching 8 bases. Germline trimming cut 8 bases from V and 5 bases from J; bases unmatched to any gene: 9. Looked up from germline, CDR1 is WNHNN and CDR2 is SYGVQD (reference sequence). The CDR3 consists of 14 residues. The CDR3 DNA is TGCGCCAGCTCCGGGACAGGATCAAGAGATACGCAGTATTTT. This codes for CASSGTGSRDTQYF.

The V and J genes are TRBV14 and TRBJ2-7; 15 bases line up with TRBD2. The CDR3 spans 18 residues. Per germline, CDR1 SGHDN and CDR2 FVKESK. Germline trimming cut 0 bases from V and 5 bases from J; bases unmatched to any gene: 8. The CDR3 sequence is CASSQDRRTSGGDDEQYF. The CDR3 bases are TGTGCCAGCAGCCAAGATCGCAGGACTAGCGGGGGGGATGACGAGCAGTACTTC. Supplemented by reference TRBV14 and TRBJ2-7, the full variable domain reads EAGVTQFPSHSVIEKGQTVTLRCDPISGHDNLYWYRRVMGKEIKFLLHFVKESKQDESGMPNNRFLAERTGGTYSTLKVQPAELEDSGVYFCASSQDRRTSGGDDEQYFGPGTRLTVT.

The chain employs TRBV10-1 and TRBJ2-7; D gene ambiguous. From germline, CDR1 is WNHNN and CDR2 SYGVQD (reference sequence). CDR3 length: 12 amino acids. The V end lost 2 bases, the J end lost 7 bases, and 9 bases lay between the germline ends. DNA of the CDR3: TGCGCCAGCAGTGAGCCGGGCAGAGAGCAGTACTTC. It translates to CASSEPGREQYF.

This clone is a singleton in its sample. V usage is TRBV11-2 and J usage is TRBJ2-7; 9 bases fit TRBD2. The CDR3 spans 15 residues. V shed 3 bases and J 1 base; nucleotides not matched to a gene: 4. The germline gives CDR1 SGHAT, CDR2 FQNNGV. CDR3 in amino acids: CASSLAAGGSYEQYF. In DNA form, the CDR3 reads TGTGCCAGCAGCTTGGCAGCGGGAGGTTCCTACGAGCAGTACTTC. Drawing the rest from reference TRBV11-2 and TRBJ2-7, the complete variable domain is EAGVAQSPRYKIIEKRQSVAFWCNPISGHATLYWYQQILGQGPKLLIQFQNNGVVDDSQLPKDRFSAERLKGVDSTLKIQPAKLEDSAVYLCASSLAAGGSYEQYFGPGTRLTVT.

This chain uses TRBV19 with TRBJ2-7; 7 nucleotides align to TRBD1. Germline CDR1 and CDR2: LNHDA and SQIVND (reference sequence). Trimming at V came to 6 bases and at J to 1 base, leaving 9 bases not matched to a gene. The CDR3 spans 15 residues. The CDR3 is CASSSHIQGSYEQYF. In DNA form, the CDR3 reads TGTGCCAGTAGCAGCCACATACAGGGGTCCTACGAGCAGTACTTC.

The chain is built from TRBV25-1 and TRBJ1-5; 7 nucleotides line up with TRBD1. With 3 bases clipped from V and 2 bases from J, the junction kept 10 bases outside the gene matches. The CDR3 covers 17 residues. Germline V gives CDR1 MGHDK, CDR2 SYGVNS. In DNA form, the CDR3 reads TGTGCCAGCAGTGAGACAGGGCCGAGTTTTGGCAATCAGCCCCAGCATTTT. This codes for CASSETGPSFGNQPQHF.

The chain recombines TRBV28 with TRBJ1-6; tentatively, D is TRBD1 (6 bases). CDR1 is MDHEN, CDR2 SYDVKM, per germline. The CDR3 sequence is 14 residues long. Deletions cut 8 bases from V and 10 bases from J, with 18 bases between. CDR3 sequence (DNA): TGTGCCAGCGGGGGCAGCTGGGGAGTCTCACCCCTCCACTTT. This encodes CASGGSWGVSPLHF.

The J gene is TRBJ1-2, the V gene TRBV30, with D possibly TRBD1 on 5 matching bases. The CDR3 consists of 13 residues. V shed 2 bases and J shed 7 bases, with 14 bases lying between them. Germline CDR1 and CDR2: GTSNPN and SVGIG (reference sequence). The CDR3 reads CAWSRGAGSGYTF. CDR3 bases: TGTGCCTGGAGTCGAGGGGCAGGAAGTGGCTACACCTTC.

The chain is built from TRBV5-6 and TRBJ1-1; 7 bases align to TRBD1. This CDR3 contains 15 residues. V gave up 2 bases and J gave up 0 bases; unmatched junction bases: 4. Germline V gene lookup returns CDR1 SGHDT and CDR2 YYEEEE. The CDR3 protein is CASSLNRGMNTEAFF. For the CDR3, the DNA is TGTGCCAGCAGCTTAAACAGGGGTATGAACACTGAAGCTTTCTTT.

The chain couples TRBV5-4 to TRBJ2-7, with 8 bases matching TRBD1. Trimming cost V 4 bases and J 3 bases; bases outside gene matches: 6. The germline gives CDR1 SGHNT, CDR2 YYREEE (reference sequence). This CDR3 is built from 14 residues. The CDR3 DNA sequence: TGTGCCAGCAGCCCCCGGACAGGGAACTACGAGCAGTACTTC. Residues: CASSPRTGNYEQYF. Based on the CDR3 plus reference TRBV5-4 and TRBJ2-7, the full variable domain is ETGVTQSPTHLIKTRGQQVTLRCSSQSGHNTVSWYQQALGQGPQFIFQYYREEENGRGNFPPRFSGLQFPNYSSELNVNALELDDSALYLCASSPRTGNYEQYFGPGTRLTVT.

The genes are TRBV7-8 and TRBJ2-1; D remains unclear. The CDR3 totals 12 residues. Looked up from germline, CDR1 is SGHVS and CDR2 is FQNEAQ. With 6 bases removed from V and 8 bases from J, the gap between germline ends came to 11 bases. CDR3 sequence reads: CASSRVLHEQFF. The CDR3, as DNA: TGTGCCAGCAGTAGGGTCTTGCATGAGCAGTTCTTC.

This chain uses TRBV5-1 with TRBJ1-2, with D maybe TRBD1 (6 bases). Trimming pared 4 bases from V and 8 bases from J, leaving 15 bases between. The CDR3 totals 13 residues. Germline CDR1 reads SGHRS; CDR2 reads YFSETQ. Here the CDR3 DNA reads TGCGCCAGCAGCAAGGGACATCAAGACGGCTACACCTTC. It is translated as CASSKGHQDGYTF.

As DNA, the CDR3 is TGTGCCACCAGCAGAGCGGGAAAATCCACAGAGACCCAGTACTTC. This translates into CATSRAGKSTETQYF. This chain connects TRBV15 to TRBJ2-5, with D possibly matching TRBD2 (5 bases). Trimming left V 1 base short and J 4 bases short, with 13 bases between. Germline loops: CDR1 LNHNV, CDR2 YYDKDF (reference sequence). This CDR3 is built from 15 residues.

The chain couples TRBV5-5 to TRBJ1-4; no reliable D call. The CDR3 runs to 15 residues. CDR1 and CDR2 (germline): SGHKS, YYEKEE (reference sequence). The V end lost 0 bases, the J end lost 4 bases, and 10 bases lay between the germline ends. CDR3 coding DNA: TGTGCCAGCAGCTTGGGACCGCCAATTAATGAAAAACTGTTTTTT. This gives the protein CASSLGPPINEKLFF.

The chain joins TRBV28 to TRBJ1-2; D is perhaps TRBD1 (5 bases). The CDR3 runs to 14 residues. V lost 2 bases and J 4 bases, leaving 11 bases between the germline ends. Germline lookup yields CDR1 MDHEN and CDR2 SYDVKM. CDR3 region: CASSLQGAVYGYTF. CDR3 bases: TGTGCCAGCAGTTTACAAGGGGCGGTCTATGGCTACACCTTC.

The table lists this clone with a few counts. V is TRBV7-3 and J is TRBJ2-3; 8 nucleotides align to TRBD2. Germline lookup yields CDR1 SGHTA and CDR2 FQGTGA. Trimming cost V 5 bases and J 2 bases; bases outside gene matches: 12. The CDR3 runs 17 residues. The CDR3 coding sequence is TGTGCCAGCAGCCCCGCCGGGACTAGTCTGGCCACAGATACGCAGTATTTT. Protein sequence: CASSPAGTSLATDTQYF. The variable domain in full, completed from reference TRBV7-3 and TRBJ2-3, reads GAGVSQTPSNKVTEKGKYVELRCDPISGHTALYWYRQSLGQGPEFLIYFQGTGAADDSGLPNDRFFAVRPEGSVSTLKIQRTERGDSAVYLCASSPAGTSLATDTQYFGPGTRLTVL.